The 2 T cell receptor beta chains below were found in one sample sequenced in a study of CD8 T cells in Susac syndrome. Random hexamers were used to reverse transcribe roughly 0.45 to 1 ug of RNA. TCRdb reprocessed the immunoSEQ multiplex PCR reads via MiXCR and lists one record per CDR3 protein. The sample includes about 300,000 distinct CDR3 sequences, roughly 85% of them seen just once. The specimen was CD8+ T cells from PBMCs. These receptors were collected from a human donor with multiple sclerosis.

V and J are TRBV6-2 or TRBV6-3 and TRBJ1-2; the D is unclear. The germline V and J ends were trimmed by 5 bases and 3 bases, with 10 bases remaining between them. The CDR3 runs 13 residues. Germline assignment: CDR1 MNHEY and CDR2 SVGEGT. The CDR3 nucleotides are TGTGCCAGCAGTCTATGGGGTGACTATGGCTACACCTTC. It codes for CASSLWGDYGYTF.

This clonotype was detected once. V gene TRBV10-3 combines with J gene TRBJ1-1; possibly TRBD1 for D (6 bases). CDR3 length: 10 amino acids. The germline V gene has CDR1 ENHRY and CDR2 SYGVKD. V lost 11 bases and J lost 8, with 12 bases in between. DNA of the CDR3: TGTGCCCCCCCCGGGACAGAAGCTTTCTTT. Translating it yields CAPPGTEAFF.